Included here is one T cell receptor beta chain sequence, with context. V was clipped by 5 bases and J by 3 bases; unmatched bases: 6. Germline CDR1 LNHDA, CDR2 SQIVND (reference sequence). The CDR3 contains 15 residues. In the original processing: How many nucleated cells were present was estimated from reference gene primer amplification. Method: immunoSEQ multiplex PCR; TCRdb's copy keeps in-frame clones and lacks some. D and trimming come from the DNA, and the V and J calls and clone size come from that table. Here the sample spans about 61,000 clones, almost 90% being singletons. The sample belongs to a study of blood T cell repertoires in COVID-19. Study-wide background: The United States, Italy and Spain provided the acute and convalescent COVID-19 samples. PBMCs, B-cell-depleted T cells, or T cells provided the cDNA or gDNA that made up the material.

Material for sequencing was peripheral blood. V usage is TRBV19 and J usage is TRBJ1-5; 8 bases align to TRBD1. The origin of this receptor is a woman aged 45 to 65 with active or convalescent COVID-19. CDR3 bases: TGTGCCAGTAGTCCCGGACAGGGCTTCAATCAGCCCCAGCATTTT. Translated: CASSPGQGFNQPQHF. The whole variable domain, filled in from reference TRBV19 and TRBJ1-5, reads DGGITQSPKYLFRKEGQNVTLSCEQNLNHDAMYWYRQDPGQGLRLIYYSQIVNDFQKGDIAEGYSVSREKKESFPLTVTSAQKNPTAFYLCASSPGQGFNQPQHFGDGTRLSIL.